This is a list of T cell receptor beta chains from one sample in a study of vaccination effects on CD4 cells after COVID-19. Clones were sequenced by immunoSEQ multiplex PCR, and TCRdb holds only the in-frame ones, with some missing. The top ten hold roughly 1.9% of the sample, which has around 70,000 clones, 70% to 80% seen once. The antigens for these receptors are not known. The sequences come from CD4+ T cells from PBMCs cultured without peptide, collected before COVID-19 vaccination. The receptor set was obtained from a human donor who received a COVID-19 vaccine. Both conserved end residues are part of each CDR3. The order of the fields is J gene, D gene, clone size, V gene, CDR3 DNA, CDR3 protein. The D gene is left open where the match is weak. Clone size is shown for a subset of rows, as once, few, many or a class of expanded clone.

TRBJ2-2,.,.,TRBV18,TGTGCCAGCTCACCCCAGAGGGATTTGTCCGGGGAGCTGTTTTTT,CASSPQRDLSGELFF
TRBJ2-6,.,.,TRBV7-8,TGTGCCAGCAGCTTCCTAGGGGGGGCTGGGGCCAACGTCCTGACTTTC,CASSFLGGAGANVLTF
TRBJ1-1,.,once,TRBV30,TGTGCCTGGAGTGTATTCGACAGGATGAACACTGAAGCTTTCTTT,CAWSVFDRMNTEAFF
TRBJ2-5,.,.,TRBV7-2,TGTGCCAGCAGCTTAGTGGCATTGGGGGAGACCCAGTACTTC,CASSLVALGETQYF
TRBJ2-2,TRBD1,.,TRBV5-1,TGCGCCAGCAGCTGGATACAGGGGGCCGGCACCGGGGAGCTGTTTTTT,CASSWIQGAGTGELFF
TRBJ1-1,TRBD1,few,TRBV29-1,TGCAGCGCCATTATTTACAGGGGGCGGGTTGAGAACACTGAAGCTTTCTTT,CSAIIYRGRVENTEAFF
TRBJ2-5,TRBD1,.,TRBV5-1,TGCGCCAGCAGCTCAACAGGGGCGGTTAAAGAGACCCAGTACTTC,CASSSTGAVKETQYF
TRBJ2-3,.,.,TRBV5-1,TGCGCCAGCAGTTTGGGGTTTGTCAGGGACCACTATACCACAGATACGCAGTATTTT,CASSLGFVRDHYTTDTQYF
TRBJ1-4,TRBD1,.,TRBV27,TGTGCCAGCAGACGGACAGGGTCCTTTAATGAAAAACTGTTTTTT,CASRRTGSFNEKLFF
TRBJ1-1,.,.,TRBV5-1,TGCGCCAGCTCGGCCAGGGGTAGAACTGAAGCTTTCTTT,CASSARGRTEAFF
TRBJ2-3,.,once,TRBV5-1,TGCGCCAGCAGCTTGACCCTTGGTAGCACAGATACGCAGTATTTT,CASSLTLGSTDTQYF
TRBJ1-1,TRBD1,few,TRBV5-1,TGCGCCAGCAGCTTCCGACAGGGCGGGAATGAAGCTTTCTTT,CASSFRQGGNEAFF
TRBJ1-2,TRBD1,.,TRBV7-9,TGTGCCAGCAGCTTAGGGGACAGGGTAAAAGGAAACACCTATGGCTACACCTTC,CASSLGDRVKGNTYGYTF
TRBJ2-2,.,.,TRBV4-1,TGCGCCAGCAGCCAATCAGGACTGGAATTTACCGGGGAGCTGTTTTTT,CASSQSGLEFTGELFF
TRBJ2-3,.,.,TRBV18,TGTGCCAGCTCAAGTGGGATTAGCACAGATACGCAGTATTTT,CASSSGISTDTQYF
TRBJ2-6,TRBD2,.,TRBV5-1,TGCGCCAGCAGCCCAGCTTCGGGACTAGGGACCGGGGCCAACGTCCTGACTTTC,CASSPASGLGTGANVLTF